The next 32 T cell receptor beta chains were all read from a single sample in a study of CD8 T cells in Susac syndrome. Random hexamers were used to reverse transcribe 0.5 to 1 ug of RNA. TCRdb passed the immunoSEQ multiplex PCR reads through MiXCR, listing each CDR3 protein once. The table has about 80,000 distinct CDR3 sequences, around 94% seen once. The sequencing input was CD8+ T cells from PBMCs. These receptors were obtained from a human donor in good health.

The chain recombines TRBV4-1 with TRBJ2-2; D is unresolved. CDR1 MGHRA and CDR2 YSYEKL come from the germline V gene. The V and J ends lost 0 bases and 4 bases respectively, with 15 bases between them. This CDR3 is built from 17 residues. The CDR3: CASSQEIPVAVTGELFF. The CDR3 nucleotides are TGCGCCAGCAGCCAAGAGATCCCAGTGGCTGTCACCGGGGAGCTGTTTTTT.

The gene calls are TRBV4-3 and TRBJ1-6, with a weak D call TRBD1 (5 bases). Germline-derived CDR1 and CDR2 are LGHNA and YSLEER. There are 17 residues in the CDR3. With 0 bases removed from V and 10 bases from J, the gap between germline ends came to 19 bases. The CDR3 region has the DNA TGCGCCAGCAGCCAAGATCAGGGCGCAGTGGGATACTCACCCCTCCACTTT. Its translation is CASSQDQGAVGYSPLHF.

This clonotype occurred a few times. This chain connects TRBV7-9 to TRBJ2-7, with D maybe TRBD2 (6 bases). The CDR3 length is 11 residues. Germline-derived CDR1 and CDR2 are SEHNR and FQNEAQ (reference sequence). Trimming stripped 9 bases from V and 4 bases from J, with 10 bases between. CDR3 coding DNA: TGTGCCAGTAGAAGCGGGTACGAGCAGTACTTC. It is translated as CASRSGYEQYF.

This clonotype was observed once. The J gene is TRBJ1-5, the V gene TRBV7-9; D uncertain. The germline V and J ends were trimmed by 1 base and 3 bases, with 7 bases remaining between them. The germline CDR1 and CDR2 sequences are SEHNR and FQNEAQ (reference sequence). The length of the CDR3 is 14 residues. Here the CDR3 reads CASSLGRLNQPQHF. CDR3 in DNA: TGTGCCAGCAGCTTAGGCAGGCTCAATCAGCCCCAGCATTTT.

The genes are TRBV2 and TRBJ2-1; either TRBD1 or TRBD2 may supply D (5 bases each). The CDR3 contains 13 residues. Germline CDR1 is SNHLY and CDR2 is FYNNEI. Between the trimmed V and J ends, which lost 0 bases and 9 bases, there was a span of 9 bases. This CDR3 is CASSEAGVTEQFF. CDR3 DNA: TGTGCCAGCAGTGAAGCGGGGGTTACTGAGCAGTTCTTC.

The genes are TRBV10-3 and TRBJ2-3; 9 bases line up with TRBD1. The V and J ends lost 11 bases and 4 bases, in that order; junction bases with no gene match: 4. The CDR3 extends over 12 amino acids. Looked up from germline, CDR1 is ENHRY and CDR2 is SYGVKD. CDR3 coding DNA: TGTGCCTCCTGGGACAGGGCAGATACGCAGTATTTT. Protein sequence: CASWDRADTQYF.

This CDR3 reads CSVDGLLNTEAFF. CDR3 DNA sequence: TGCAGCGTTGACGGGCTGCTGAACACTGAAGCTTTCTTT. This chain joins TRBV29-1 and TRBJ1-1; no reliable D call. This CDR3 is built from 13 residues. V dropped 3 bases and J dropped 0 bases, with 8 bases sitting between them. In germline, CDR1 is SQVTM, CDR2 ANQGSEA.

The chain combines TRBV2 with TRBJ2-3; D not certain. CDR3 length: 12 residues. CDR1 and CDR2 from the germline V gene are SNHLY and FYNNEI. Deletions cut 8 bases from V and 5 bases from J, with 11 bases between. The chain's CDR3 is CASGGLRDTQYF. In DNA form, the CDR3 reads TGTGCCAGCGGTGGCTTGAGAGATACGCAGTATTTT.

V is TRBV20-1 and J is TRBJ1-6; no definite D call. The germline V and J ends were trimmed by 0 bases and 6 bases, with 21 bases remaining between them. The germline CDR1 and CDR2 sequences are DFQATT and SNEGSKA (reference sequence). This CDR3 has 18 residues. This CDR3 is CSAREGPGRGTGNSPLHF. The CDR3 DNA reads as TGCAGTGCTAGAGAGGGCCCTGGGCGGGGTACGGGTAATTCACCCCTCCACTTT.

The chain has TRBV7-3 and TRBJ2-2, with 14 bases lining up with TRBD2. Trimming removed 3 bases from V and 0 bases from J; junction bases left unmatched: 9. Germline V CDR1 and CDR2: SGHTA, FQGTGA. The CDR3 contains 20 residues. The CDR3 protein is CASSLFPGTSGRANTGELFF. The CDR3 bases are TGTGCCAGCAGCTTGTTTCCGGGGACTAGCGGGAGAGCGAACACCGGGGAGCTGTTTTTT.

In this sample, this clonotype turned up once. V gene TRBV18 combines with J gene TRBJ2-7; TRBD1 matches at 9 bases. Germline lookup yields CDR1 KGHSH and CDR2 LQKENI. The ends lost 1 base at V and 2 bases at J; junction bases unmatched: 6. This CDR3 is built from 16 residues. The CDR3 protein is CASSPQDRGSTYEQYV. The CDR3 nucleotides read TGTGCCAGCTCACCACAGGACAGGGGATCAACCTACGAGCAGTACGTC.

This chain links TRBV11-2 with TRBJ2-7; D not resolved. The germline gives CDR1 SGHAT, CDR2 FQNNGV. The CDR3 sequence is 16 residues long. Trimming left V 1 base short and J 3 bases short, with 16 bases between. The CDR3 is CASSLGYSPTLYEQYF. CDR3 nucleotides: TGTGCCAGCAGCTTAGGGTACAGCCCAACCCTCTACGAGCAGTACTTC.

About this clonotype itself: At one of its ends the junction is not consistent with the germline gene, which may arise from a read error. The chain carries TRBV7-9 and TRBJ2-1; D may be TRBD2 (6 bases). The CDR3 extends over 12 amino acids. The germline CDR1 and CDR2 sequences are SEHNR and FQNEAQ (reference sequence). The CDR3 reads CASSLGGAGLSF. DNA of the CDR3: TGTGCCAGCAGCTTAGGCGGGGCGGGCCTTAGCTTC.

The V call is TRBV9, the J call TRBJ1-5, with 7 positions matching TRBD1. Trimming took 7 bases from V and 3 from J; bases not matched to a gene: 7. CDR3 size: 14 residues. Per the germline V gene, CDR1 is SGDLS and CDR2 is YYNGEE. This CDR3 is CASGGQSVNQPQHF. CDR3 coding DNA: TGTGCCAGCGGGGGACAGTCCGTCAATCAGCCCCAGCATTTT. Full variable domain (outside the CDR3, taken from reference TRBV9 and TRBJ1-5): DSGVTQTPKHLITATGQRVTLRCSPRSGDLSVYWYQQSLDQGLQFLIQYYNGEERAKGNILERFSAQQFPDLHSELNLSSLELGDSALYFCASGGQSVNQPQHFGDGTRLSIL.

CDR3: CASGTPGRHGYTF. CDR3 DNA sequence: TGTGCCAGCGGCACCCCGGGAAGACATGGCTACACCTTC. V usage is TRBV28 and J usage is TRBJ1-2; D uncertain. V lost 8 bases and J lost 6, with 16 bases in between. CDR3 size: 13 residues. Germline V gives CDR1 MDHEN, CDR2 SYDVKM.

The V call is TRBV20-1, the J call TRBJ1-5; 11 positions match TRBD1. The CDR3 runs to 13 residues. V dropped 6 bases and J dropped 6; count of bases not matched to a gene: 4. The germline V gene has CDR1 DFQATT and CDR2 SNEGSKA (reference sequence). This CDR3 reads CSARTGGGQPQHF. The CDR3 bases are TGCAGTGCCAGGACAGGGGGCGGTCAGCCCCAGCATTTT.

The CDR3 DNA sequence: TGTGCCAGCAGCGTAGAACCCCGGGACAGAAGTTATGGCTACACCTTC. Translated, it gives CASSVEPRDRSYGYTF. The rearrangement uses TRBV9 and TRBJ1-2, with TRBD1 matching 7 bases. The germline V gene has CDR1 SGDLS and CDR2 YYNGEE. This CDR3 is built from 16 residues. Trimming removed 0 bases from V and 5 bases from J; junction bases left unmatched: 10.

The chain has TRBV20-1 and TRBJ1-1; 7 nucleotides agree with TRBD1. Germline loops: CDR1 DFQATT, CDR2 SNEGSKA (reference sequence). CDR3 length equals 18 residues. V lost 0 bases and J lost 0; bases outside the gene matches: 13. In nucleotides, the CDR3 is TGCAGTGCTAGAGAAAGTTTTAGTCGGGGACAGTTGAACACTGAAGCTTTCTTT. Residues: CSARESFSRGQLNTEAFF.

The sample holds a few counts of this clonotype. V gene TRBV4-1 combines with J gene TRBJ1-5; 7 nucleotides align to TRBD1. Trimming cost V 4 bases and J 5 bases; bases outside gene matches: 5. Per the germline V gene, CDR1 is MGHRA and CDR2 is YSYEKL. The CDR3 consists of 14 residues. CDR3 amino acids: CASSPEGADQPQHF. CDR3 sequence (DNA): TGCGCCAGCAGCCCCGAGGGGGCGGATCAGCCCCAGCATTTT.

The chain couples TRBV10-3 to TRBJ2-4; tentatively, D is TRBD1 (5 bases). Germline CDR1 is ENHRY and CDR2 is SYGVKD. The CDR3 sequence is 12 residues long. Trimming removed 7 bases at V and 2 bases at J, with 6 bases between. The CDR3 DNA follows: TGTGCCATCATGGGGCCCAAAAACATTCAGTACTTC. It encodes CAIMGPKNIQYF.

The CDR3 coding sequence is TGTGCCAGCAGCGTAGGGGGACTAATTTACACCTTC. Protein sequence: CASSVGGLIYTF. The rearrangement links TRBV9 to TRBJ1-2, with a tentative D call TRBD1 (5 bases). The CDR3 length is 12 residues. Trimming left V 0 bases short and J 11 bases short, with 11 bases between. CDR1 and CDR2 from the germline V gene are SGDLS and YYNGEE.

This chain links TRBV9 with TRBJ1-5; 8 nucleotides line up with TRBD1. Germline V gives CDR1 SGDLS, CDR2 YYNGEE. The CDR3 extends over 14 amino acids. Trimming cost V 4 bases and J 4 bases; bases outside gene matches: 4. The CDR3 protein is CASSRTGRNQPQHF. In DNA, the CDR3 is TGTGCCAGCAGCCGGACAGGGAGGAATCAGCCCCAGCATTTT.

The chain has TRBV19 and TRBJ1-6; D possibly corresponds to TRBD1 (6 bases). V was trimmed by 7 bases and J by 9 bases, leaving 13 bases between them. This CDR3 has 13 amino acids. Germline V CDR1 and CDR2: LNHDA, SQIVND (reference sequence). The CDR3 region has the DNA TGTGCCAGTAAGGGAACAGGGACTTCACCCCTCCACTTT. Amino acid sequence: CASKGTGTSPLHF. Filled out from reference TRBV19 and TRBJ1-6, the complete variable domain reads DGGITQSPKYLFRKEGQNVTLSCEQNLNHDAMYWYRQDPGQGLRLIYYSQIVNDFQKGDIAEGYSVSREKKESFPLTVTSAQKNPTAFYLCASKGTGTSPLHFGNGTRLTVT.

The CDR3 here is CASSFGTSGFYEQYV. DNA for the CDR3: TGTGCCAGCAGCTTTGGGACTAGCGGATTCTACGAGCAGTACGTC. The chain has TRBV7-6 and TRBJ2-7, with TRBD2 identical over 11 bases. CDR1 SGHVS and CDR2 FNYEAQ come from the germline V gene. J lost 3 bases, V lost 3 bases, and 4 bases had no gene match. The CDR3 contains 15 residues.

The chain employs TRBV20-1 and TRBJ2-4; possible D gene TRBD2, 6 bases. The germline CDR1 and CDR2 sequences are DFQATT and SNEGSKA (reference sequence). This CDR3 contains 14 residues. Trimming left V 4 bases short and J 7 bases short, with 17 bases between. CDR3 sequence: CSAIGATGGNIQYF. CDR3 nucleotides: TGCAGTGCTATAGGGGCGACTGGGGGGAACATTCAGTACTTC.

The rearrangement joins TRBV4-1 to TRBJ1-5; perhaps TRBD1 as D (5 bases). Deletions cut 6 bases from V and 9 bases from J, with 18 bases between. CDR3 length: 14 residues. Per germline, CDR1 MGHRA and CDR2 YSYEKL. The CDR3 DNA reads as TGCGCCAGCAGTGACCAGGGAGCCAGGTGGCCCCAGCATTTT. This codes for CASSDQGARWPQHF.

The V call is TRBV3-1, the J call TRBJ2-7; 9 nucleotides match TRBD1. This CDR3 region has 14 residues. After removal of 3 bases from V and 5 bases from J, the junction contained 5 bases not matched to a gene. The germline CDR1 and CDR2 sequences are LGHDT and YNNKEL (reference sequence). The CDR3: CASSQGTGPNEQYF. In nucleotides, the CDR3 is TGTGCCAGCAGCCAGGGGACAGGGCCGAACGAGCAGTACTTC.

The V and J genes are TRBV3-1 and TRBJ1-1; D gene unclear. The CDR3 covers 15 residues. The germline V gene has CDR1 LGHDT and CDR2 YNNKEL (reference sequence). V was trimmed by 2 bases and J by 0 bases, leaving 10 bases between them. The CDR3 loop reads CASSQISALNTEAFF. The CDR3 DNA follows: TGTGCCAGCAGCCAAATCTCAGCCCTGAACACTGAAGCTTTCTTT.

This chain connects TRBV19 to TRBJ2-7; D is possibly TRBD1 (5 bases). CDR3 length equals 15 residues. V shed 4 bases and J shed 3 bases, with 16 bases lying between them. CDR1 and CDR2 (germline): LNHDA, SQIVND (reference sequence). The CDR3 here is CASSRRDSDLYEQYF. The CDR3 bases are TGTGCCAGTAGTAGGCGCGACAGCGATCTCTACGAGCAGTACTTC.

The gene calls are TRBV6-6 and TRBJ1-1, with TRBD1 matching 8 bases. Per the germline V gene, CDR1 is MNHNY and CDR2 is SVGAGI (reference sequence). With 4 bases clipped from V and 1 base from J, the junction kept 8 bases outside the gene matches. The CDR3 consists of 16 residues. CDR3 bases: TGTGCCAGCAGTTCCTTCGAGACAGGGGAGAACACTGAAGCTTTCTTT. As protein: CASSSFETGENTEAFF.

This clonotype was recorded once. The chain has TRBV27 and TRBJ2-7, with D possibly being TRBD1 (6 bases). The CDR3 is made up of 13 amino acids. Looked up from germline, CDR1 is MNHEY and CDR2 is SMNVEV (reference sequence). V was clipped by 8 bases and J by 3 bases, with 14 bases between them. CDR3 loop: CASGLTGYYEQYF. CDR3 coding DNA: TGTGCCAGCGGCCTTACAGGGTACTACGAGCAGTACTTC.

V is TRBV7-6 and J is TRBJ2-1; no reliable D call. Trimming removed 5 bases at V and 6 bases at J, with 17 bases between. The CDR3 consists of 15 residues. Per the germline V gene, CDR1 is SGHVS and CDR2 is FNYEAQ. The CDR3 is CASSLRPVQANEQFF. The CDR3 bases are TGTGCCAGCAGCCTCCGACCAGTACAAGCCAATGAGCAGTTCTTC.